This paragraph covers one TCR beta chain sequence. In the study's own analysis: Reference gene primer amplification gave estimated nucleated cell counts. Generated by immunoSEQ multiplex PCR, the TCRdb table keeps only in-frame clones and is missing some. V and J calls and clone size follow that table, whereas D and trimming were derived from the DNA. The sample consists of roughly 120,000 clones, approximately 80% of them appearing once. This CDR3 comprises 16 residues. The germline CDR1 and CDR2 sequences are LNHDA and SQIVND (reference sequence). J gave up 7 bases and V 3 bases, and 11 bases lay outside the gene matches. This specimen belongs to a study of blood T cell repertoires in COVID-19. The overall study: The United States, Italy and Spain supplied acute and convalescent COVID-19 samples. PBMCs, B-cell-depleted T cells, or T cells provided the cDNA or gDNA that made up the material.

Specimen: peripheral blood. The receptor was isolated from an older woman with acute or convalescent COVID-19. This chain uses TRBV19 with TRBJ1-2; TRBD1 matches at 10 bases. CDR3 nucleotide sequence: TGTGCCAGTAGTATCTCTCGGACAGGGGGTCTCGGTGGCTACACCTTC. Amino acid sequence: CASSISRTGGLGGYTF. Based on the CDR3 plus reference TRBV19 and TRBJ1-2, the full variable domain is DGGITQSPKYLFRKEGQNVTLSCEQNLNHDAMYWYRQDPGQGLRLIYYSQIVNDFQKGDIAEGYSVSREKKESFPLTVTSAQKNPTAFYLCASSISRTGGLGGYTFGSGTRLTVV.